The clone carrying this T cell receptor (beta chain) showed up just a few times. Its target is not known. The use of a sample-barcoded 5' primer and a J-beta primer mix characterized a second PCR of roughly 7 to 11 cycles. TCRdb reanalysed the 5' RACE reads using MiXCR and keeps one entry per CDR3 protein. The sample has 1.5 million to 2 million distinct CDR3 sequences; roughly 30% are singletons. This sample is part of a study of blood T cells in healthy people across ages. The overall study: Capture by template switching was about one barcoded beta molecule per two T cells. Findings of the study overall: Estimates of total diversity, which came from one million sequenced T cells, were considered to be underestimates.

V was trimmed by 5 bases and J by 5 bases, leaving 11 bases between them. CDR1 and CDR2 (germline): SEHNR, FQNEAQ (reference sequence). The CDR3 is made up of 13 amino acids. Total RNA, at least 5 micrograms per sample, was extracted from PBMCs. The material sequenced was blood. V is TRBV7-9 and J is TRBJ2-3; D is possibly TRBD1 (5 bases). This clonotype was sampled from a woman aged 25 to 39 in good health. CDR3 region: CASSPPREDTQYF. The CDR3 DNA reads as TGTGCCAGCAGCCCCCCCAGGGAAGATACGCAGTATTTT. Using reference TRBV7-9 and TRBJ2-3 for the parts outside the CDR3, the full variable domain is DTGVSQNPRHKITKRGQNVTFRCDPISEHNRLYWYRQTLGQGPEFLTYFQNEAQLEKSRLLSDRFSAERPKGSFSTLEIQRTEQGDSAMYLCASSPPREDTQYFGPGTRLTVL.